The next 22 T cell receptor beta chains were all read from a single sample in a study of cytomegalovirus exposure and HLA in healthy donors (dated by TCRdb to about 2017). Receptors were amplified or captured by the immunoSEQ multiplex PCR assay. For the multiplex PCR, a mixture combining 60 forward primers for TCR Vbeta segments and 13 reverse primers for TCR Jbeta segments was used. The table was pulled from immuneACCESS by TCRdb, which kept in-frame rearrangements only. Such tables lose some clones; where checked, under half of the loss comes from unresolved V genes, and the rest has no known cause. This sample holds about 130,000 clones; 60% to 80% were observed only once. The top ten hold roughly 3.8% of the sample. Sequencing input: PBMCs. All receptors come from a male donor in good health and CMV-seronegative.

V usage is TRBV4-1 and J usage is TRBJ1-4; D may be TRBD1 (6 bases). V was trimmed by 5 bases and J by 5 bases, leaving 15 bases between them. The germline V gene has CDR1 MGHRA and CDR2 YSYEKL. The length of the CDR3 is 15 residues. In nucleotides, the CDR3 is TGCGCCAGCAGCATGACAGGATTTTACAATGAAAAACTGTTTTTT. Translating it yields CASSMTGFYNEKLFF.

V is TRBV29-1 and J is TRBJ2-3; possible D gene TRBD2, 7 bases. CDR1 SQVTM and CDR2 ANQGSEA come from the germline V gene. This CDR3 contains 12 residues. V lost 4 bases to trimming and J lost 4 bases, with 9 bases between them. The CDR3 sequence is CSVGEGADTQYF. The CDR3, as DNA: TGCAGCGTTGGGGAGGGGGCAGATACGCAGTATTTT.

This chain links TRBV5-1 with TRBJ2-7; 9 bases fit TRBD1. The V and J ends lost 4 bases and 9 bases, in that order; junction bases with no gene match: 8. Germline-derived CDR1 and CDR2 are SGHRS and YFSETQ. The CDR3 runs 13 residues. The CDR3 nucleotides are TGCGCCAGCAGCCCGGGACAGGGAATAGGGCAGTACTTC. It encodes CASSPGQGIGQYF.

The rearrangement uses TRBV7-6 and TRBJ1-3, with D possibly being TRBD1 (5 bases). Deletions cut 1 base from V and 8 bases from J, with 9 bases between. The CDR3 is made up of 13 amino acids. CDR1 and CDR2 (germline): SGHVS, FNYEAQ. The chain's CDR3 is CASSLGGRDTIYF. The CDR3 region has the DNA TGTGCCAGCAGCTTAGGGGGGAGGGACACCATATATTTT.

This chain links TRBV11-2 with TRBJ2-1, with 11 bases fitting TRBD1. Germline CDR1 reads SGHAT; CDR2 reads FQNNGV. The CDR3 spans 19 residues. V dropped 7 bases and J dropped 5; count of bases not matched to a gene: 19. The CDR3 reads CASTLIGGRDRGVDNEQFF. The CDR3 nucleotides are TGTGCCAGCACTCTCATAGGGGGGCGGGACAGGGGGGTGGACAATGAGCAGTTCTTC.

CDR3 sequence: CASSIPSGGQNTGELFF. The CDR3, as DNA: TGTGCCAGTAGTATTCCTAGCGGGGGACAGAACACCGGGGAGCTGTTTTTT. The chain employs TRBV19 and TRBJ2-2; 10 bases are a match to TRBD2. The CDR3 is 17 amino acids. Germline assignment: CDR1 LNHDA and CDR2 SQIVND (reference sequence). V was clipped by 3 bases and J by 1 base; unmatched bases: 5.

The chain has TRBV7-8 and TRBJ1-1; D gene uncertain. Germline loops: CDR1 SGHVS, CDR2 FQNEAQ. The V end lost 0 bases, the J end lost 1 base, and 15 bases lay between the germline ends. CDR3 length equals 17 residues. The DNA for the CDR3 is TGTGCCAGCAGCTTAGCGCCCCTGGCGGGTAAGAACACTGAAGCTTTCTTT. It yields the protein CASSLAPLAGKNTEAFF.

V is TRBV21-1 and J is TRBJ2-5; TRBD1 is taken as the D call from the table, unchecked against the DNA. TRBV21-1 is described as a pseudogene. The CDR3 spans 18 residues. CDR3 sequence: CASSTPGTGSCIQETQYF. CDR3 bases: TGTGCCAGCAGCACCCCCGGGACAGGGAGTTGCATCCAAGAGACCCAGTACTTC.

As concerns this clone: The junction departs from the called germline gene at one end, perhaps through a read error. The chain carries TRBV7-9 and TRBJ2-7; perhaps TRBD1 as D (6 bases). Germline V gene data show CDR1 as SEHNR and CDR2 as FQNEAQ (reference sequence). This CDR3 has 14 amino acids. The DNA for the CDR3 is TGTTCCAGCAGCTCGCCTCAGGGGTCCTACGAGCAGTACTTC. Protein product: CSSSSPQGSYEQYF.

The V gene is TRBV7-2, the J gene TRBJ1-3; 9 nucleotides match TRBD1. The CDR3 has 18 amino acids. Looked up from germline, CDR1 is SGHTA and CDR2 is FQGNSA. The junction had 13 bases not matched to a gene; V was cut back by 5 bases and J by 2 bases. CDR3 in DNA: TGTGCCAGCAGCCACCCGCTGGACAGGGGAATTCCTGGAAACACCATATATTTT. Residues: CASSHPLDRGIPGNTIYF.

This chain connects TRBV6-1 to TRBJ1-5, with 9 nucleotides matching TRBD1. The CDR3 totals 14 residues. V dropped 6 bases and J dropped 1; count of bases not matched to a gene: 1. The germline V gene has CDR1 MNHNS and CDR2 SASEGT. Written as DNA, the CDR3 is TGTGCCAGCAGAGACAGGGGGAGCAATCAGCCCCAGCATTTT. This codes for CASRDRGSNQPQHF.

V and J are TRBV7-9 and TRBJ2-7; D might be TRBD1 (6 bases). The length of the CDR3 is 15 residues. The V end was cut by 5 bases, the J end by 6 bases, with 20 bases between. CDR1 SEHNR and CDR2 FQNEAQ come from the germline V gene (reference sequence). Written as DNA, the CDR3 is TGTGCCAGCAGCGACCGGGACACGCGGAAGGGCGAGCAGTACTTC. It encodes CASSDRDTRKGEQYF.

This clone showed up just a few times. The chain links TRBV29-1 to TRBJ2-7; D might be TRBD1 (6 bases). Germline CDR1 is SQVTM and CDR2 is ANQGSEA. The V and J ends lost 4 bases and 2 bases respectively, with 15 bases between them. CDR3 size: 14 residues. The CDR3 here is CSVARQGTTYEQYF. The CDR3 DNA sequence: TGCAGCGTTGCCCGCCAGGGGACAACCTACGAGCAGTACTTC.

V usage is TRBV6-6 and J usage is TRBJ1-2; D is perhaps TRBD1 (5 bases). V was clipped by 2 bases and J by 8 bases, with 21 bases between them. Germline-derived CDR1 and CDR2 are MNHNY and SVGAGI (reference sequence). CDR3 length: 16 amino acids. The CDR3 region has the DNA TGTGCCAGCAGTTACGGGCCCAGAACAGGCCCAGGAGGCTACACCTTC. It is translated as CASSYGPRTGPGGYTF.

The chain recombines TRBV5-4 with TRBJ2-1; 7 bases fit TRBD1. After removal of 0 bases from V and 8 bases from J, the junction contained 11 bases not matched to a gene. This CDR3 region has 16 residues. The germline CDR1 and CDR2 sequences are SGHNT and YYREEE (reference sequence). CDR3 loop: CASSLGIQKGGHEQFF. CDR3 in DNA: TGTGCCAGCAGCTTGGGTATACAGAAAGGGGGCCATGAGCAGTTCTTC.

This clone has only a few counts. This chain uses TRBV4-1 with TRBJ1-5; the match to TRBD1 covers 9 bases. CDR3 length: 15 amino acids. The germline gives CDR1 MGHRA, CDR2 YSYEKL. V dropped 0 bases and J dropped 9; count of bases not matched to a gene: 6. This CDR3 reads CASSQEDRGSGPQHF. The CDR3 region has the DNA TGCGCCAGCAGCCAAGAGGACAGGGGTTCAGGGCCCCAGCATTTT.

The CDR3 loop reads CASSHTGAYEQYF. CDR3 DNA sequence: TGTGCCAGTAGTCATACAGGGGCCTACGAGCAGTACTTC. V and J are TRBV19 and TRBJ2-7; 7 bases are a match to TRBD1. The J segment lost 2 bases and the V segment lost 5 bases, leaving 3 bases of the junction unmatched. CDR3 size: 13 residues. Germline-derived CDR1 and CDR2 are LNHDA and SQIVND (reference sequence).

The chain links TRBV27 to TRBJ2-2, with a tentative D call TRBD2 (5 bases). CDR1 is MNHEY and CDR2 is SMNVEV in the germline V gene (reference sequence). V lost 8 bases to trimming and J lost 3 bases, with 16 bases between them. There are 15 residues in the CDR3. CDR3 sequence: CASLASFTYTGELFF. The CDR3 DNA is TGTGCCAGCCTGGCTAGCTTTACTTACACCGGGGAGCTGTTTTTT.

The genes are TRBV19 and TRBJ2-7, with D possibly being TRBD1 (6 bases). Germline V gene data show CDR1 as LNHDA and CDR2 as SQIVND (reference sequence). The V end was cut by 5 bases, the J end by 2 bases, with 19 bases between. This CDR3 contains 16 residues. The CDR3 here is CASSGQMLGQTYEQYF. CDR3 DNA: TGTGCCAGTAGTGGCCAGATGCTGGGACAAACCTACGAGCAGTACTTC.

The rearrangement links TRBV6-6 to TRBJ1-4; 10 positions match TRBD1. V dropped 0 bases and J dropped 7; count of bases not matched to a gene: 5. Germline CDR1 reads MNHNY; CDR2 reads SVGAGI (reference sequence). CDR3 length equals 16 residues. CDR3: CASSYSGQGRAEKLFF. DNA for the CDR3: TGTGCCAGCAGTTACTCGGGACAGGGGCGGGCTGAAAAACTGTTTTTT.

This clone was counted a few times. The chain links TRBV7-8 to TRBJ2-2; D may be TRBD1 (7 bases). Germline V gene sequence: CDR1 SGHVS, CDR2 FQNEAQ. This CDR3 has 17 residues. The V end was cut by 2 bases, the J end by 3 bases, with 16 bases between. CDR3 coding DNA: TGTGCCAGCAGCTTAAAGGGGCAGGGGGGCTACACCGGGGAGCTGTTTTTT. Amino acid sequence: CASSLKGQGGYTGELFF. The entire variable domain, with the rest obtained from reference TRBV7-8 and TRBJ2-2, is as follows: GAGVSQSPRYKVAKRGQDVALRCDPISGHVSLFWYQQALGQGPEFLTYFQNEAQLDKSGLPSDRFFAERPEGSVSTLKIQRTQQEDSAVYLCASSLKGQGGYTGELFFGEGSRLTVL.

The chain uses TRBV6-5 and TRBJ2-3; 7 bases line up with TRBD1. Germline V gene data show CDR1 as MNHEY and CDR2 as SVGAGI. V gave up 8 bases and J gave up 1 base; unmatched junction bases: 9. The CDR3 consists of 15 residues. In DNA form, the CDR3 reads TGTGCCAGCTTTCCGAAGGGACAGCGCACAGATACGCAGTATTTT. It translates to CASFPKGQRTDTQYF.